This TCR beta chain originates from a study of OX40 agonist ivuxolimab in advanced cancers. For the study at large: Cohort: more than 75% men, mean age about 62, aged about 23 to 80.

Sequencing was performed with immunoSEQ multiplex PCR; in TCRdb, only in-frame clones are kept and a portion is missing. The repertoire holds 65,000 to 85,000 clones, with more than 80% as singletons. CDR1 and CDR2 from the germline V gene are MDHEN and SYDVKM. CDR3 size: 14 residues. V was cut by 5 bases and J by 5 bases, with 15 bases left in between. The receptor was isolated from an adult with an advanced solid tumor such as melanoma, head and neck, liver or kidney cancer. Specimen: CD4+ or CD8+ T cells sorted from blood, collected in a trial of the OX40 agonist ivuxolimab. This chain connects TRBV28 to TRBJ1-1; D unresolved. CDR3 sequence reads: CASSPGWRYTEAFF. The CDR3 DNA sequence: TGTGCCAGCAGTCCCGGGTGGCGGTATACTGAAGCTTTCTTT.